Below, one T cell receptor (beta chain) is given with its context. Its antigen is currently unknown. Only in-frame clones appear in the TCRdb table, and some are missing; sequencing was by immunoSEQ multiplex PCR. This table has 70,000 to 95,000 clones, roughly 91% appearing once. The data stem from a study of graft-versus-host responses after intestinal transplantation. Looking at the study overall: Isolated intestinal, liver-intestinal, or multivisceral transplants were what recipients had. Among the recipients, all got anti-thymocyte globulin induction and then tacrolimus and steroids for around 3 years.

General study findings and limits: Individuals who had graft-donor T cell macrochimerism had allografts that showed high graft-versus-host to host-versus-graft clonal ratios.

The CDR3 consists of 18 residues. From germline, CDR1 is GTSNPN and CDR2 SVGIG (reference sequence). The V end was cut by 0 bases, the J end by 0 bases, with 19 bases between. This receptor was taken from a human donor who was the organ donor for an intestinal transplant. The chain carries TRBV30 and TRBJ2-3; tentative D call: TRBD2 (5 bases). Sequenced here: unstimulated CD8+ T cells sorted from spleen or lymph node cells, sampled before transplant. CDR3 loop: CAWSVPPRGGRSTDTQYF. DNA of the CDR3: TGTGCCTGGAGTGTACCTCCACGCGGCGGGCGGAGCACAGATACGCAGTATTTT.